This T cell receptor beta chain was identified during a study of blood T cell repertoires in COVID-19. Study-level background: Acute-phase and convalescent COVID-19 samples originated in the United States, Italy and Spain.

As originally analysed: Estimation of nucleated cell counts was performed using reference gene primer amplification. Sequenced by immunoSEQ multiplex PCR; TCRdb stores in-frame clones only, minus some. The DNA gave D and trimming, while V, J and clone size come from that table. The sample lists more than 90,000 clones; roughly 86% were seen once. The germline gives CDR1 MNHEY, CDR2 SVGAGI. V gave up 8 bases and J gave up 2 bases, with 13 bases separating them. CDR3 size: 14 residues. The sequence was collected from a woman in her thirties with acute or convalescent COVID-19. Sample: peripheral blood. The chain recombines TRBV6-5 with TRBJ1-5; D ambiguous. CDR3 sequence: CASSRGSRNQPQHF. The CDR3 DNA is TGTGCCAGCTCACGAGGCAGCCGCAATCAGCCCCAGCATTTT.